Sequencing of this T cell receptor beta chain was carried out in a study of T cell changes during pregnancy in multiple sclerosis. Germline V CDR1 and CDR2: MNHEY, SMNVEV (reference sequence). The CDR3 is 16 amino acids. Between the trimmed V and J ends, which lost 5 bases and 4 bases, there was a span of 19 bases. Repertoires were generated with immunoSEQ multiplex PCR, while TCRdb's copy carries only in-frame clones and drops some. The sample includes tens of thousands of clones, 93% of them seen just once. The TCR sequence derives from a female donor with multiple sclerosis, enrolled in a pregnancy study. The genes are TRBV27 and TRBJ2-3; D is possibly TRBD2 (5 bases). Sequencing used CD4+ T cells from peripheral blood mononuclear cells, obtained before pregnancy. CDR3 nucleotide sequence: TGTGCCAGCAGTCCAAGGAGTTCCGTGAGGGCAGATACGCAGTATTTT. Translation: CASSPRSSVRADTQYF.